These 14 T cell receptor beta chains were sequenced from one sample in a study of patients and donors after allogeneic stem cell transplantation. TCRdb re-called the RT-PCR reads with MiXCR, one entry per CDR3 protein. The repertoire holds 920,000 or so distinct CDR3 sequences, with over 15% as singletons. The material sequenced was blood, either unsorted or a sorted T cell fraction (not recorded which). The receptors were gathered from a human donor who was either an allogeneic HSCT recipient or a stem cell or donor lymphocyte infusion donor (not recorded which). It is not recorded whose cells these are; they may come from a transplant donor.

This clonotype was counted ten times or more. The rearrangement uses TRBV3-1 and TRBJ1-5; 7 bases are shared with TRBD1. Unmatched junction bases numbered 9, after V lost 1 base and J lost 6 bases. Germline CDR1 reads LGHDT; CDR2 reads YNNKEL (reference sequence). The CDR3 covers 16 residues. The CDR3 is CASSQGSVGGGQPQHF. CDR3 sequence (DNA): TGTGCCAGCAGCCAAGGATCGGTAGGGGGCGGTCAGCCCCAGCATTTT.

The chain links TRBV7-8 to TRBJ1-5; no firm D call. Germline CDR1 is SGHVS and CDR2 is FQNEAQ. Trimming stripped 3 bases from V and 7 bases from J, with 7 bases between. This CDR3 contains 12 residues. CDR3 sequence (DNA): TGTGCCAGCAGCTTCCTCGGGCAGCCCCAGCATTTT. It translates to CASSFLGQPQHF.

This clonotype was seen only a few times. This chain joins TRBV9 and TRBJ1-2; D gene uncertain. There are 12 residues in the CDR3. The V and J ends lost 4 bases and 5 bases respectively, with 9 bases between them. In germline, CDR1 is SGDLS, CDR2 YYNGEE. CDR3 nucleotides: TGTGCCAGCAGCACCCGGGCGTATGGCTACACCTTC. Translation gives CASSTRAYGYTF. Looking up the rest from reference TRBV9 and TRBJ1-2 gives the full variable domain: DSGVTQTPKHLITATGQRVTLRCSPRSGDLSVYWYQQSLDQGLQFLIQYYNGEERAKGNILERFSAQQFPDLHSELNLSSLELGDSALYFCASSTRAYGYTFGSGTRLTVV.

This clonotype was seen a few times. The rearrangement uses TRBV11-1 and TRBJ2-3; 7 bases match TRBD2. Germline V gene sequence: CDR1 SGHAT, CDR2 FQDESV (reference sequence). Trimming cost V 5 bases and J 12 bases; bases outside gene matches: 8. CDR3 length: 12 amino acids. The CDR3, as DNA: TGTGCCAGCAGCGCCCGGACTAGTCATCAGTATTTT. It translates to CASSARTSHQYF. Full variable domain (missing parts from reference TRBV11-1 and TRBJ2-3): EAEVAQSPRYKITEKSQAVAFWCDPISGHATLYWYRQILGQGPELLVQFQDESVVDDSQLPKDRFSAERLKGVDSTLKIQPAELGDSAMYLCASSARTSHQYFGPGTRLTVL.

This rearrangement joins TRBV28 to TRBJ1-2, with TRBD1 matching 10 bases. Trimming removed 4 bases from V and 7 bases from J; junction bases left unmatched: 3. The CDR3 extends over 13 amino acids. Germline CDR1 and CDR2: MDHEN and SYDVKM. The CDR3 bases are TGTGCCAGCAGTTACCGGGACAGGGGTGGCTACACCTTC. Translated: CASSYRDRGGYTF.

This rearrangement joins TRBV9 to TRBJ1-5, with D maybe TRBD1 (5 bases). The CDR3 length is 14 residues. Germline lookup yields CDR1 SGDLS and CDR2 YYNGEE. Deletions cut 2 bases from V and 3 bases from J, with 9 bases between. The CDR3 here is CASSVGDFNQPQHF. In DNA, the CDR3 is TGTGCCAGCAGCGTGGGGGATTTCAATCAGCCCCAGCATTTT. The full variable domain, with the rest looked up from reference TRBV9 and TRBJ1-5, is DSGVTQTPKHLITATGQRVTLRCSPRSGDLSVYWYQQSLDQGLQFLIQYYNGEERAKGNILERFSAQQFPDLHSELNLSSLELGDSALYFCASSVGDFNQPQHFGDGTRLSIL.

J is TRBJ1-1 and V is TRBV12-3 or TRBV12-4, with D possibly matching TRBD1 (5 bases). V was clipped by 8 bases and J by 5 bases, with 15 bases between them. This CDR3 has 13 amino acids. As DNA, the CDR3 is TGTGCCAGCGGGGGGGTCCCAATGACTGAAGCTTTCTTT. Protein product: CASGGVPMTEAFF.

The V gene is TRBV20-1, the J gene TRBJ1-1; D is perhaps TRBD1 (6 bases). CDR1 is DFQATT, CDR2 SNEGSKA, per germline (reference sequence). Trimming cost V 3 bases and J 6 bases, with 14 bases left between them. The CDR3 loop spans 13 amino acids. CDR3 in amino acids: CSASEGGIAEAFF. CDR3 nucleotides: TGCAGTGCTAGTGAGGGGGGTATCGCTGAAGCTTTCTTT.

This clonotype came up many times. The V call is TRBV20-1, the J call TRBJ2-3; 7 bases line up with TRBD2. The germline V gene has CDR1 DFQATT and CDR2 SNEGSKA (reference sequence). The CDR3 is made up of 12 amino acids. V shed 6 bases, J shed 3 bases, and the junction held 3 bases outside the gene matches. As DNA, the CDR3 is TGCAGTGCGAGGGAGGGGACAGATACGCAGTATTTT. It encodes CSAREGTDTQYF.

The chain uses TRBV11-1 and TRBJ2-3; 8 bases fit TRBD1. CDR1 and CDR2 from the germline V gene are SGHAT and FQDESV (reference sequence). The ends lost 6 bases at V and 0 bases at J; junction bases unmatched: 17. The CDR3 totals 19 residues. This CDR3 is CASRSRLGQGSSSTDTQYF. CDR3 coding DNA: TGTGCCAGCAGGTCTAGGCTTGGACAGGGCTCGTCTAGCACAGATACGCAGTATTTT.

CDR3 in amino acids: CASSDPGEVYEQYF. The CDR3 region has the DNA TGTGCCAGCAGTGACCCGGGAGAAGTCTACGAGCAGTACTTC. The chain has TRBV2 and TRBJ2-7, with TRBD2 as a possible D gene (6 bases). CDR3 length equals 14 residues. Germline assignment: CDR1 SNHLY and CDR2 FYNNEI. The ends were cut back, 3 bases at V and 3 bases at J, with 12 bases in the middle.

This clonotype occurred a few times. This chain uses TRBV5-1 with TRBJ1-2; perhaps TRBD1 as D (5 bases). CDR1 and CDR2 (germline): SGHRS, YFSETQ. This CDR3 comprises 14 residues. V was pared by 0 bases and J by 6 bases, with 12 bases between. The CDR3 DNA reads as TGCGCCAGCAGCTTGGTTGAAGGGGCCGATGGCTACACCTTC. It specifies CASSLVEGADGYTF.

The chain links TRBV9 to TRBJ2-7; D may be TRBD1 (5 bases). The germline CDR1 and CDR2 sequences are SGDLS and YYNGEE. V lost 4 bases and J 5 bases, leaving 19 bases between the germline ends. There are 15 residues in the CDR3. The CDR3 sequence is CASSNLGAGMDEQYF. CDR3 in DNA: TGTGCCAGCAGCAACCTAGGGGCAGGGATGGACGAGCAGTACTTC.

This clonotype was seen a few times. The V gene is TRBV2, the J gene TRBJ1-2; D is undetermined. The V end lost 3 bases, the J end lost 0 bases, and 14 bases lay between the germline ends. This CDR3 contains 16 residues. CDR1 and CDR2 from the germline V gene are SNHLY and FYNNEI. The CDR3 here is CASSDWSAATNYGYTF. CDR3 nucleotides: TGTGCCAGCAGTGATTGGTCGGCAGCCACTAACTATGGCTACACCTTC.